These 22 T cell receptor beta chains share one sample of origin, sequenced in a study of blood T cell repertoires in COVID-19. Libraries were prepared by immunoSEQ multiplex PCR; TCRdb keeps only in-frame clonotypes and omits some of them. The sample includes roughly 130,000 clones, roughly 84% of them seen just once. The source material was peripheral blood. All receptors derive from a woman aged 30 to 39 who had recovered from COVID-19.

The chain joins TRBV19 to TRBJ2-7; 7 bases are shared with TRBD1. With 3 bases clipped from V and 7 bases from J, the junction kept 6 bases outside the gene matches. Germline lookup yields CDR1 LNHDA and CDR2 SQIVND (reference sequence). The CDR3 is 13 residues long. CDR3 protein: CASSMGTAEEQYF. In nucleotides, the CDR3 is TGTGCCAGTAGTATGGGGACAGCCGAGGAGCAGTACTTC.

V is TRBV6-5 and J is TRBJ2-1; 7 bases agree with TRBD1. From germline, CDR1 is MNHEY and CDR2 SVGAGI. The CDR3 runs to 14 residues. J lost 5 bases, V lost 8 bases, and 9 bases had no gene match. Here the CDR3 reads CASADRVVDNEQFF. Written as DNA, the CDR3 is TGTGCCAGCGCCGACAGGGTTGTGGACAATGAGCAGTTCTTC.

V gene TRBV18 combines with J gene TRBJ2-7, with D possibly matching TRBD1 (6 bases). The V end was cut by 6 bases, the J end by 6 bases, with 12 bases between. The CDR3 has 12 residues. From germline, CDR1 is KGHSH and CDR2 LQKENI. CDR3: CASSSTGREQYF. The CDR3 region has the DNA TGTGCCAGCTCGTCGACAGGCCGCGAGCAGTACTTC.

This clone was seen only once. The chain combines TRBV19 with TRBJ1-2; 9 bases line up with TRBD1. The germline V gene encodes CDR1 LNHDA and CDR2 SQIVND (reference sequence). V shed 6 bases and J 3 bases; nucleotides not matched to a gene: 14. This CDR3 has 17 amino acids. Written as DNA, the CDR3 is TGTGCCAGTAGCAAACACGGGACAGGGAGAAATGACTATGGCTACACCTTC. It encodes CASSKHGTGRNDYGYTF.

This clone showed up just once. The rearrangement uses TRBV19 and TRBJ2-1; D uncertain. This CDR3 comprises 13 residues. CDR1 LNHDA and CDR2 SQIVND come from the germline V gene (reference sequence). The ends were cut back, 0 bases at V and 12 bases at J, with 12 bases in the middle. The DNA of the CDR3 is TGTGCCAGTAGTATAGATCTATCAGCGTGGCAGTTCTTC. It encodes CASSIDLSAWQFF.

CDR3 coding DNA: TGTGCCACCAGGGCGGGGCCCGGAGATACGCAGTATTTT. Protein product: CATRAGPGDTQYF. The chain employs TRBV24-1 and TRBJ2-3; D possibly corresponds to TRBD2 (6 bases). The CDR3 covers 13 residues. CDR1 is KGHDR, CDR2 SFDVKD, per germline. V shed 7 bases and J shed 5 bases, with 12 bases lying between them.

This clone was observed a handful of times. This chain uses TRBV3-1 (or the pseudogene TRBV3-2) with TRBJ2-7, with D maybe TRBD1 (6 bases). CDR3 length equals 13 residues. Trimming removed 4 bases from V and 4 bases from J, with 11 bases in between. The V gene's germline CDR1 is LGHDT and CDR2 YNNKEL (reference sequence). Here the CDR3 reads CASSRSGAYEQYF. CDR3 DNA sequence: TGTGCCAGCAGCCGCTCAGGGGCTTACGAGCAGTACTTC.

The V gene is TRBV25-1, the J gene TRBJ2-7; D is possibly TRBD2 (6 bases). V dropped 3 bases and J dropped 3 bases, with 18 bases sitting between them. Germline lookup yields CDR1 MGHDK and CDR2 SYGVNS. The CDR3 extends over 16 amino acids. The CDR3 reads CASSDFSGTGDYEQYF. The CDR3 DNA reads TGTGCCAGCAGTGATTTTTCCGGGACGGGAGACTACGAGCAGTACTTC.

V gene TRBV10-1 combines with J gene TRBJ1-4; 9 nucleotides agree with TRBD1. Germline assignment: CDR1 WNHNN and CDR2 SYGVQD (reference sequence). The CDR3 is made up of 13 amino acids. Germline trimming cut 6 bases from V and 7 bases from J; bases unmatched to any gene: 3. The CDR3 region is CASSPTGGEKLFF. CDR3 nucleotides: TGCGCCAGCAGCCCGACAGGGGGTGAAAAACTGTTTTTT.

V and J are TRBV10-3 and TRBJ2-5; a possible D gene is TRBD2 (7 bases). The CDR3 sequence is 16 residues long. Germline V gene sequence: CDR1 ENHRY, CDR2 SYGVKD. The ends were cut back, 0 bases at V and 2 bases at J, with 13 bases in the middle. The CDR3 is CAISESKGGVQETQYF. DNA of the CDR3: TGTGCCATCAGTGAGTCGAAGGGGGGGGTTCAAGAGACCCAGTACTTC.

The chain carries TRBV19 and TRBJ2-7; D is unclear. Germline loops: CDR1 LNHDA, CDR2 SQIVND (reference sequence). Trimming pared 3 bases from V and 3 bases from J, leaving 9 bases between. The CDR3 is 13 amino acids. Written as DNA, the CDR3 is TGTGCCAGTAGTATGGGCGTGGACTACGAGCAGTACTTC. This codes for CASSMGVDYEQYF.

This clone was seen once. J is TRBJ1-2 and V is TRBV7-9, with a weak D call TRBD1 (5 bases). Looked up from germline, CDR1 is SEHNR and CDR2 is FQNEAQ (reference sequence). V was clipped by 1 base and J by 4 bases, with 16 bases between them. The CDR3 extends over 16 amino acids. Here the CDR3 DNA reads TGTGCCAGCAGCTTAGGTTCAGGGACCGGGGGCTATGGCTACACCTTC. Its translation: CASSLGSGTGGYGYTF.

The genes are TRBV9 and TRBJ2-1; D might be TRBD2 (7 bases). Trimming stripped 1 base from V and 2 bases from J, with 10 bases between. The CDR3 has 15 amino acids. Germline CDR1 and CDR2: SGDLS and YYNGEE. DNA for the CDR3: TGTGCCAGCAGCGTAACCGGGGGGCCCTACAATGAGCAGTTCTTC. Residues: CASSVTGGPYNEQFF. Together with reference TRBV9 and TRBJ2-1, the CDR3 gives the full variable domain: DSGVTQTPKHLITATGQRVTLRCSPRSGDLSVYWYQQSLDQGLQFLIQYYNGEERAKGNILERFSAQQFPDLHSELNLSSLELGDSALYFCASSVTGGPYNEQFFGPGTRLTVL.

This clone was recorded once. The chain employs TRBV6-5 and TRBJ1-1; D ambiguous. Trimming left V 0 bases short and J 3 bases short, with 11 bases between. There are 15 residues in the CDR3. From germline, CDR1 is MNHEY and CDR2 SVGAGI. CDR3 sequence: CASSYSRPEHTEAFF. The CDR3, as DNA: TGTGCCAGCAGTTACTCGAGGCCGGAACACACTGAAGCTTTCTTT.

This clone has a single count. The rearrangement links TRBV5-1 to TRBJ1-1; tentatively, D is TRBD1 (6 bases). The germline V and J ends were trimmed by 0 bases and 4 bases, with 16 bases remaining between them. The CDR3 runs to 16 residues. Looked up from germline, CDR1 is SGHRS and CDR2 is YFSETQ. CDR3 DNA: TGCGCCAGCAGCTTGGACCAGGGGTATGTGGGCACTGAAGCTTTCTTT. Encoded protein: CASSLDQGYVGTEAFF.

The chain links TRBV4-2 to TRBJ1-4; 7 nucleotides align to TRBD1. After removal of 4 bases from V and 8 bases from J, the junction contained 10 bases not matched to a gene. From germline, CDR1 is LGHNA and CDR2 YNFKEQ. The CDR3 is made up of 15 amino acids. Here the CDR3 reads CASSRIQDREEKLFF. The CDR3 DNA follows: TGTGCCAGCAGCCGAATCCAAGACAGGGAAGAAAAACTGTTTTTT.

This chain joins TRBV5-7 and TRBJ2-7; 10 bases are a match to TRBD1. TRBV5-7 is placed among ORFs of uncertain function. This CDR3 is 13 amino acids long. V was clipped by 4 bases and J by 4 bases; unmatched bases: 2. DNA for the CDR3: TGTGCCAGCAGCCGGGACAGGGGTTACGAGCAGTACTTC. It codes for CASSRDRGYEQYF.

This clone has just a few counts. V usage is TRBV6-2 or TRBV6-3 and J usage is TRBJ1-5; D is perhaps TRBD1 (6 bases). Trimming left V 3 bases short and J 4 bases short, with 16 bases between. Germline CDR1 and CDR2: MNHEY and SVGEGT. The CDR3 runs 16 residues. The CDR3 region is CASSYYRQARNQPQHF. CDR3 bases: TGTGCCAGCAGTTATTACAGACAGGCTCGAAATCAGCCCCAGCATTTT.

In this sample, this clone turned up once. The chain has TRBV5-1 and TRBJ1-3; TRBD1 matches at 7 bases. J lost 0 bases, V lost 2 bases, and 2 bases had no gene match. Germline V lookup: CDR1 SGHRS, CDR2 YFSETQ. The CDR3 contains 15 residues. Here the CDR3 DNA reads TGCGCCAGCAGCTTTTCAGGGGGCTCTGGAAACACCATATATTTT. Its translation is CASSFSGGSGNTIYF.

The rearrangement links TRBV6-5 to TRBJ2-7, with D possibly matching TRBD1 (5 bases). The CDR3 runs 14 residues. Trimming pared 1 base from V and 1 base from J, leaving 8 bases between. Germline V lookup: CDR1 MNHEY, CDR2 SVGAGI. DNA of the CDR3: TGTGCCAGCAGTTACTGGGGCCCTTCCTACGAGCAGTACTTC. Its protein is CASSYWGPSYEQYF.

This clone appeared once. This rearrangement joins TRBV18 to TRBJ1-3; 10 nucleotides line up with TRBD1. The germline CDR1 and CDR2 sequences are KGHSH and LQKENI. The trim removed 3 bases at V and 4 bases at J, leaving 6 bases unmatched. This CDR3 is 16 amino acids long. The CDR3 coding sequence is TGTGCCAGCTCACCTCCGACAGGGGGCTCAGGAAACACCATATATTTT. Its translation is CASSPPTGGSGNTIYF.

The chain uses TRBV27 and TRBJ1-2; 9 nucleotides line up with TRBD1. Losses at the gene ends were 4 bases for V and 8 bases for J; bases not matched to a gene: 8. CDR3 length equals 14 residues. Germline CDR1 is MNHEY and CDR2 is SMNVEV (reference sequence). Here the CDR3 DNA reads TGTGCCAGCAGTTCAACCGGACAGGGGAAAGGCTACACCTTC. This gives the protein CASSSTGQGKGYTF.